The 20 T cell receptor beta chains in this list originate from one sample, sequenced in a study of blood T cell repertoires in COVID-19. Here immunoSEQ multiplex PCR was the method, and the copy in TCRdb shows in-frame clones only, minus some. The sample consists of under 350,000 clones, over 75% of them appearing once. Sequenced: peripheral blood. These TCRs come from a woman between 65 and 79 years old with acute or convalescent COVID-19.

The CDR3 nucleotides read TGTGCCAGCAGCATGTCGCAGGGGGCGGACAATCAGCCCCAGCATTTT. Translation: CASSMSQGADNQPQHF. The chain employs TRBV5-6 and TRBJ1-5; 8 bases match TRBD1. CDR1 and CDR2 (germline): SGHDT, YYEEEE. CDR3 length: 16 amino acids. J lost 3 bases, V lost 4 bases, and 9 bases had no gene match.

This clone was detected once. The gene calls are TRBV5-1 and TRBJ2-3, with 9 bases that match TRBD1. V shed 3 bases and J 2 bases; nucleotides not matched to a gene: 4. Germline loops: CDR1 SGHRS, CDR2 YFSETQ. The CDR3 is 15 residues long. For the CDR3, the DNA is TGCGCCAGCAGCTCGGACAGGGGAGACACAGATACGCAGTATTTT. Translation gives CASSSDRGDTDTQYF.

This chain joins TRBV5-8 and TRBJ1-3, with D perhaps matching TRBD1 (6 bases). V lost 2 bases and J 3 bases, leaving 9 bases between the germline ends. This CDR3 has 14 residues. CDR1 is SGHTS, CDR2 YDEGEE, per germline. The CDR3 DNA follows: TGTGCCAGCAGCTTCGGGGGGCTTGGAAACACCATATATTTT. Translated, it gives CASSFGGLGNTIYF. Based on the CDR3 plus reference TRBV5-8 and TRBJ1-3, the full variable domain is EAGVTQSPTHLIKTRGQQATLRCSPISGHTSVYWYQQALGLGLQFLLWYDEGEERNRGNFPPRFSGRQFPNYSSELNVNALELEDSALYLCASSFGGLGNTIYFGEGSWLTVV.

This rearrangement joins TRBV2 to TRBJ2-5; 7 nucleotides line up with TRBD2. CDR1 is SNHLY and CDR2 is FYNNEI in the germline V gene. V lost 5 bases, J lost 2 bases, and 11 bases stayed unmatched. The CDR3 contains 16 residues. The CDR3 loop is CASSRWGGRGQETQYF. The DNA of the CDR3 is TGTGCCAGCAGTCGGTGGGGGGGTCGAGGTCAAGAGACCCAGTACTTC.

Here the CDR3 DNA reads TGTGCCAGCAGTTATGATACGGGGGGCCGATACAATGAGCAGTTCTTC. Translation gives CASSYDTGGRYNEQFF. The chain is built from TRBV6-2 or TRBV6-3 and TRBJ2-1; D is possibly TRBD2 (7 bases). This CDR3 has 16 amino acids. The V gene lost 3 bases and the J gene lost 4 bases, with 16 bases spanning the gap. The germline V gene encodes CDR1 MNHEY and CDR2 SVGEGT.

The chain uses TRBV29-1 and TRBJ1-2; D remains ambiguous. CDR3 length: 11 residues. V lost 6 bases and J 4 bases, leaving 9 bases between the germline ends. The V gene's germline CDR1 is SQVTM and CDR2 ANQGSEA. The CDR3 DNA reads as TGCAGCGTGGAGGTGGGCTATGGCTACACCTTC. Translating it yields CSVEVGYGYTF.

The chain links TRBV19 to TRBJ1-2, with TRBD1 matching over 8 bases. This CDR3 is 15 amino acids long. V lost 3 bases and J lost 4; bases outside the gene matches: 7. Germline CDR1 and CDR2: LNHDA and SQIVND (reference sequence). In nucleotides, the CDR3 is TGTGCCAGTAGTATCGCGACAGGGGAAGGCTATGGCTACACCTTC. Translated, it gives CASSIATGEGYGYTF.

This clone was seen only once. The CDR3, as DNA: TGTGCCTGGAGTGTACCGACCAGGGAGGGGGAAAAACTGTTTTTT. Translating it yields CAWSVPTREGEKLFF. The J gene is TRBJ1-4, the V gene TRBV30; TRBD1 is a possible D gene (5 bases). This CDR3 is 15 amino acids long. The germline V gene encodes CDR1 GTSNPN and CDR2 SVGIG (reference sequence). V shed 0 bases and J shed 8 bases, with 16 bases lying between them.

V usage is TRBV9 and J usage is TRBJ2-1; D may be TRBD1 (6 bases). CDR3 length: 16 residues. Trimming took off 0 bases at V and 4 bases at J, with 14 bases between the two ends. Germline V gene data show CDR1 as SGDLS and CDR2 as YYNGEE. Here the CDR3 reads CASSVGGRRGYNEQFF. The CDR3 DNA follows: TGTGCCAGCAGCGTAGGGGGCCGAAGGGGGTACAATGAGCAGTTCTTC.

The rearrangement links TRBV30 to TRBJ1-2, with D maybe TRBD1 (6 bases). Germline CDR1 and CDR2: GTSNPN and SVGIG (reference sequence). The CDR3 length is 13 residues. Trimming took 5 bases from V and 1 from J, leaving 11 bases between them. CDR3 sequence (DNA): TGTGCCTGGGTACAGGGAAATAACTATGGCTACACCTTC. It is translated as CAWVQGNNYGYTF.

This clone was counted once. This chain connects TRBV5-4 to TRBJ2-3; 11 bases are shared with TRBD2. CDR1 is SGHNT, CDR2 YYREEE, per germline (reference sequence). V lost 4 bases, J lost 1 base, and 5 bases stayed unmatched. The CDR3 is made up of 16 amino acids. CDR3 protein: CASSAQLAGGTDTQYF. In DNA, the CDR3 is TGTGCCAGCAGCGCTCAACTAGCGGGGGGCACAGATACGCAGTATTTT.

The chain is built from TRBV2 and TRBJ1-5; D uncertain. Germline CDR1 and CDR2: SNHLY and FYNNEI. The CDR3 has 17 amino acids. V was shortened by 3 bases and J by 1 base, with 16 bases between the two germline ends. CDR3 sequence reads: CASSEGSRGMSNQPQHF. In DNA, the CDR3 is TGTGCCAGCAGTGAGGGGAGCCGAGGGATGAGCAATCAGCCCCAGCATTTT.

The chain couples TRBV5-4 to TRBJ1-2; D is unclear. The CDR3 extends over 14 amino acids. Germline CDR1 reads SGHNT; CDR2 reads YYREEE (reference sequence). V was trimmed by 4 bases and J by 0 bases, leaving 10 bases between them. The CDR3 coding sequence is TGTGCCAGCAGCGCAGTGACTGCTAACTATGGCTACACCTTC. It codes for CASSAVTANYGYTF.

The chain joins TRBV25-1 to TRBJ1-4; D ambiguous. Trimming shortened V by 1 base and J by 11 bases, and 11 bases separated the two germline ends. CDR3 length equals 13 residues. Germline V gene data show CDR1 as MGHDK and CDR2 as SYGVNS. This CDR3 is CASSESGARKLFF. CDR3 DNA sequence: TGTGCCAGCAGTGAATCCGGTGCGCGGAAACTGTTTTTT. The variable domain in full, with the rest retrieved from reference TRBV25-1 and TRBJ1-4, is EADIYQTPRYLVIGTGKKITLECSQTMGHDKMYWYQQDPGMELHLIHYSYGVNSTEKGDLSSESTVSRIRTEHFPLTLESARPSHTSQYLCASSESGARKLFFGSGTQLSVL.

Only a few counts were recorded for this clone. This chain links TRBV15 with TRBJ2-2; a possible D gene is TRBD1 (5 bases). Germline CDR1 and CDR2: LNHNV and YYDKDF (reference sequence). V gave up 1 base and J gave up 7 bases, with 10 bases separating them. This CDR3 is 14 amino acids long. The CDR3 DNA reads TGTGCCACCAGCAGAGTTGGGCAGGGCGGGGAGCTGTTTTTT. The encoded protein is CATSRVGQGGELFF.

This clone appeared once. DNA for the CDR3: TGTGCCAGCAGCTTGGCCGCACTAGCGGGGGGACGAAACACCGGGGAGCTGTTTTTT. This translates into CASSLAALAGGRNTGELFF. The chain carries TRBV5-5 and TRBJ2-2; 12 nucleotides match TRBD2. V shed 0 bases, J shed 2 bases, and the junction held 8 bases outside the gene matches. The CDR3 has 19 residues. In germline, CDR1 is SGHKS, CDR2 YYEKEE (reference sequence).

CDR3 in amino acids: CASSLAGRTEAFF. The CDR3 DNA sequence: TGTGCCAGCAGCCTCGCGGGGAGGACTGAAGCTTTCTTT. V usage is TRBV4-2 and J usage is TRBJ1-1; no reliable D call. The CDR3 covers 13 residues. From germline, CDR1 is LGHNA and CDR2 YNFKEQ. V was pared by 4 bases and J by 5 bases, with 11 bases between.

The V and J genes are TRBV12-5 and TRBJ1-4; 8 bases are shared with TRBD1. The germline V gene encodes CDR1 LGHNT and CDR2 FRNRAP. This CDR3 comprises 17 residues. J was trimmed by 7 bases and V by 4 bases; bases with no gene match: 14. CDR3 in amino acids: CASGSLSEGQAREKLFF. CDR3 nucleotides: TGTGCTAGTGGTTCGCTATCAGAGGGACAGGCCCGTGAAAAACTGTTTTTT.

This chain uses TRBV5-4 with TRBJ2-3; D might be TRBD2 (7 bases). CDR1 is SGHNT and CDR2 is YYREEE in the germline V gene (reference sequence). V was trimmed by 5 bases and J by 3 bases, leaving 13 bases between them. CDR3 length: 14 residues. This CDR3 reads CASRYREGTDTQYF. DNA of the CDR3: TGTGCCAGCAGATACAGGGAGGGGACAGATACGCAGTATTTT.

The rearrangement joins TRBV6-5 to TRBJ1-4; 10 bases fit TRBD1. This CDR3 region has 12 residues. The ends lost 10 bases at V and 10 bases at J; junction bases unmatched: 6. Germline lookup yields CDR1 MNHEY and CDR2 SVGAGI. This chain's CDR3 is CATRQGAGKLFF. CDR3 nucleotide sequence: TGTGCCACCCGACAGGGGGCAGGAAAACTGTTTTTT.